A single sample gave rise to the 12 T cell receptor beta chains below, sequenced in a study of T cells in Graves' hyperthyroidism and ophthalmopathy. Amplified TCR beta CDR3 regions derived from RNA transcripts. The HTBI set primed first-round TCR CDR3 RT-PCR. TCRdb passed the multiplex PCR reads through MiXCR, listing each CDR3 protein once. The sample includes roughly 570,000 distinct CDR3 sequences, about a sixth of them seen just once. Sample: blood. These receptor sequences come from a young woman with Graves' hyperthyroidism.

This clonotype was detected a few times. The chain has TRBV9 and TRBJ1-2, with D possibly TRBD1 on 6 matching bases. Germline lookup yields CDR1 SGDLS and CDR2 YYNGEE. The CDR3 runs 11 residues. The V end lost 3 bases, the J end lost 8 bases, and 8 bases lay between the germline ends. This CDR3 reads CASSGGQGYTF. The CDR3 coding sequence is TGTGCCAGCAGCGGCGGACAGGGCTACACCTTC.

This clonotype occurred many times. This chain links TRBV12-3 or TRBV12-4 with TRBJ2-7; D is perhaps TRBD1 or TRBD2 (5 bases each). V lost 7 bases to trimming and J lost 6 bases, with 22 bases between them. The CDR3 has 15 amino acids. CDR3 region: CASTSRTQGIGEQYF. The CDR3 region has the DNA TGTGCCAGCACCTCCCGGACTCAGGGAATCGGCGAGCAGTACTTC.

As for this clonotype: A much larger clone lies a single base off, so this may be a read error. The J gene is TRBJ2-2, the V gene TRBV4-1; D could derive from TRBD1 or TRBD2 (5 bases each). Germline V gene lookup returns CDR1 MGHRA and CDR2 YSYEKL. The CDR3 length is 14 residues. CDR3 loop: CASSQSGNTGELLF. CDR3 nucleotides: TGCGCCAGCAGCCAATCAGGGAACACCGGGGAGCTGTTGTTT.

The chain has TRBV9 and TRBJ2-7, with 8 bases aligning to TRBD1. The CDR3 consists of 15 residues. The V gene end was trimmed by 0 bases and the J gene end by 4 bases; junction bases not matched to a gene: 6. Germline V CDR1 and CDR2: SGDLS, YYNGEE. In nucleotides, the CDR3 is TGTGCCAGCAGCGTAGAGCCGGGACAGGTTTACGAGCAGTACTTC. Amino acid sequence: CASSVEPGQVYEQYF.

The sample holds many counts of this clonotype. V usage is TRBV29-1 and J usage is TRBJ1-1, with 7 bases fitting TRBD1. The CDR3 totals 14 residues. The V segment lost 3 bases and the J segment 0 bases; nucleotides outside the gene matches: 4. Germline assignment: CDR1 SQVTM and CDR2 ANQGSEA. The DNA for the CDR3 is TGCAGCGTTGAGGGACAGACCATGAACACTGAAGCTTTCTTT. Its protein is CSVEGQTMNTEAFF.

This clonotype was counted between two and nine times. The chain uses TRBV30 and TRBJ2-1; D tentatively reads TRBD1 or TRBD2 (5 bases each). The CDR3 extends over 14 amino acids. The germline V gene has CDR1 GTSNPN and CDR2 SVGIG (reference sequence). The V gene lost 1 base and the J gene lost 4 bases, with 11 bases spanning the gap. The CDR3 sequence: CAWSGGSYYNEQFF. CDR3 sequence (DNA): TGTGCCTGGAGTGGGGGGAGTTATTACAATGAGCAGTTCTTC.

This clonotype came up many times. This sequence joins TRBV10-3 and TRBJ2-1, with D maybe TRBD2 (5 bases). CDR1 and CDR2 from the germline V gene are ENHRY and SYGVKD. With 8 bases removed from V and 5 bases from J, the gap between germline ends came to 13 bases. There are 13 residues in the CDR3. CDR3 coding DNA: TGTGCCATCTTGCGGACTTACGACAATGAGCAGTTCTTC. Translating it yields CAILRTYDNEQFF.

The chain is built from TRBV6-6 and TRBJ1-6; D gene ambiguous. CDR1 and CDR2 from the germline V gene are MNHNY and SVGAGI (reference sequence). The CDR3 has 14 amino acids. Trimming shortened V by 0 bases and J by 10 bases, and 10 bases separated the two germline ends. The DNA of the CDR3 is TGTGCCAGCAGTTACTCGAATAAGTACTCACCCCTCCACTTT. This sequence encodes CASSYSNKYSPLHF.

The V call is TRBV4-3, the J call TRBJ2-1; possibly TRBD2 for D (5 bases). The germline CDR1 and CDR2 sequences are LGHNA and YSLEER. The length of the CDR3 is 13 residues. V dropped 0 bases and J dropped 12 bases, with 12 bases sitting between them. This CDR3 is CASSQDRRGWQFF. The DNA for the CDR3 is TGCGCCAGCAGCCAAGATAGACGGGGATGGCAGTTCTTC.

The CDR3 nucleotides are TGTGCCAGCATCCTGACAGGGCCTTCCTACGAGCAGTACTTC. Protein sequence: CASILTGPSYEQYF. The rearrangement joins TRBV5-5 to TRBJ2-7; 7 bases map to TRBD1. After removal of 6 bases from V and 1 base from J, the junction contained 7 bases not matched to a gene. This CDR3 has 14 residues. Germline loops: CDR1 SGHKS, CDR2 YYEKEE (reference sequence).

This clonotype was seen many times. The chain uses TRBV27 and TRBJ2-3, with D perhaps TRBD1 (6 bases). The CDR3 has 16 residues. Germline V gene sequence: CDR1 MNHEY, CDR2 SMNVEV (reference sequence). The V and J ends lost 4 bases and 2 bases respectively, with 16 bases between them. The CDR3 sequence: CASSSRTETYTDTQYF. The CDR3 DNA is TGTGCCAGCAGTTCCCGGACAGAAACATACACAGATACGCAGTATTTT.

This clonotype was seen many times. The chain joins TRBV7-3 to TRBJ2-1; D is unresolved. Germline V gene lookup returns CDR1 SGHTA and CDR2 FQGTGA. This CDR3 comprises 15 residues. The V gene lost 0 bases and the J gene lost 4 bases, with 10 bases spanning the gap. The CDR3 nucleotides read TGTGCCAGCAGCTTAACCGGGTCGGAGTACAATGAGCAGTTCTTC. This sequence encodes CASSLTGSEYNEQFF.